This T cell receptor beta chain was sequenced during a study of beta chain features in type 1 diabetes. General observations from the study: When Type 1 diabetes patients were examined, their TCRB CDR3s proved moderately but significantly shorter in all four CD4+ subsets.

With regard to this clone: As yet, its antigen is unknown.

Germline V lookup: CDR1 SGHRS, CDR2 YFSETQ. The CDR3 length is 15 residues. The germline V and J ends were trimmed by 5 bases and 2 bases, with 17 bases remaining between them. Using CD45RO/CCR7/CD25/CD127/CD95/CD27, CD4+ naive, central memory, regulatory and stem cell-like memory cells were sorted. Sequencing targeted expressed TCRB transcripts, as all isolated RNA had been reverse transcribed. Measured with immunoSEQ multiplex PCR; TCRdb has only the in-frame clones, and not every one. The data show about 640,000 clones, with 9.5% to 15% seen just once and around 0.12% held by the top ten. V and J are TRBV5-1 and TRBJ2-7, with D perhaps being TRBD1 or TRBD2 (5 bases each). The clonotype was recovered from a man younger than 45 with type 1 diabetes. The sequenced sample was naive CD4+ T cells from blood. The CDR3 loop reads CASRSGPGGPYEQYF. DNA of the CDR3: TGCGCCAGCAGATCCGGACCTGGGGGTCCCTACGAGCAGTACTTC.